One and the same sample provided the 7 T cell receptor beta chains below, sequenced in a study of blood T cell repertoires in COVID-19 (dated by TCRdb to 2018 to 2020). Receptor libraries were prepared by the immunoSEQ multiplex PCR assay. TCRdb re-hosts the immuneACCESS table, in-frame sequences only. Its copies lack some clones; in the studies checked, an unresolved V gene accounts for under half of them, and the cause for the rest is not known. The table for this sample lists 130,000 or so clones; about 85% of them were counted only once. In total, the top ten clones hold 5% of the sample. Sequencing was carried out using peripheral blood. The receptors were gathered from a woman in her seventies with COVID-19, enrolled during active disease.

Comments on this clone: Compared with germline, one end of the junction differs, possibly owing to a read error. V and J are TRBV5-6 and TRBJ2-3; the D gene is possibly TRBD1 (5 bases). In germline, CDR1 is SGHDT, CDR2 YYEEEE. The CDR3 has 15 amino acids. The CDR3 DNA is TGTGCCAGCACCTTGCGCGTCTTAGGGGAAGATACGCAGTATTTT. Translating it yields CASTLRVLGEDTQYF.

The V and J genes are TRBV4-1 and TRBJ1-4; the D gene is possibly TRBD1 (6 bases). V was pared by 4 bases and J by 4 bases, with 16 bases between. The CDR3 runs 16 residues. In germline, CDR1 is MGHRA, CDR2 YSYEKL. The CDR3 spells CASSPPGGLINEKLFF. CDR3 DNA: TGCGCCAGCAGCCCCCCGGGGGGGCTGATTAATGAAAAACTGTTTTTT.

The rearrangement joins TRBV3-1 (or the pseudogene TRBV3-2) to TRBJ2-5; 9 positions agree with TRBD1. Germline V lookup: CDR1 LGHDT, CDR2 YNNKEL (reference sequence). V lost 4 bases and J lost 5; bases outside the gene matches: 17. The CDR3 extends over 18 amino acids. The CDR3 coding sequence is TGTGCCAGCAGCCCCCGGGGTTTGGGACAGGGAAACACGGAGACCCAGTACTTC. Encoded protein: CASSPRGLGQGNTETQYF.

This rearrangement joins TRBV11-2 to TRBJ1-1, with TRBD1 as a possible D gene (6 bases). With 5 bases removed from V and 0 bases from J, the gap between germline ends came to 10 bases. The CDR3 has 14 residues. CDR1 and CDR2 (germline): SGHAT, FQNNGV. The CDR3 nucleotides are TGTGCCAGCAGCCCGGGACAAATGAACACTGAAGCTTTCTTT. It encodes CASSPGQMNTEAFF.

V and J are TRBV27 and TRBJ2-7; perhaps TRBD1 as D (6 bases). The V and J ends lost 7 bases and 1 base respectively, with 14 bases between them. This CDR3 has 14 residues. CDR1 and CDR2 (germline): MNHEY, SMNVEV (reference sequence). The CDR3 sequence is CASTFKQGSYEQYF. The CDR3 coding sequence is TGTGCCAGCACCTTCAAACAGGGATCCTACGAGCAGTACTTC.

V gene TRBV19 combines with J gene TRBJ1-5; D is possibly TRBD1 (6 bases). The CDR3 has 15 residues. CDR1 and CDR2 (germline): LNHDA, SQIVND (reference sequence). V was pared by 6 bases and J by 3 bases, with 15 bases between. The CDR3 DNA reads TGTGCCAGTAGAAGTGCAGGGGTTACCAATCAGCCCCAGCATTTT. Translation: CASRSAGVTNQPQHF.

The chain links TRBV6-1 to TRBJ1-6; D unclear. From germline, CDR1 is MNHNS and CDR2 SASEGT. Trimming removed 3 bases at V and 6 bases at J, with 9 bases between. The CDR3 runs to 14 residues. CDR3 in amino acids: CASSETGSNSPLHF. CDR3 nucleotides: TGTGCCAGCAGTGAGACGGGGTCTAATTCACCCCTCCACTTT.